Shown below are 30 T cell receptor beta chains from a single sample sequenced in a study of cytomegalovirus exposure and HLA in healthy donors. Clones were read by immunoSEQ multiplex PCR, and TCRdb kept only the in-frame ones, dropping some. Among approximately 300,000 clones listed, around 86% were seen once. The sample was PBMCs. The receptors shown here come from a woman between 18 and 29 years old in good health and CMV-seronegative.

This clone turned up a few times. The chain combines TRBV7-2 with TRBJ2-7, with 7 bases lining up with TRBD2. Trimming cost V 0 bases and J 2 bases; bases outside gene matches: 1. Germline V lookup: CDR1 SGHTA, CDR2 FQGNSA. The CDR3 has 14 residues. The CDR3 loop is CASSLAGGAYEQYF. The CDR3 DNA is TGTGCCAGCAGCTTAGCGGGAGGGGCCTACGAGCAGTACTTC.

This rearrangement joins TRBV6-5 to TRBJ2-5, with TRBD1 identical over 7 bases. The CDR3 sequence is 14 residues long. Per the germline V gene, CDR1 is MNHEY and CDR2 is SVGAGI. Trimming removed 8 bases from V and 5 bases from J; junction bases left unmatched: 11. This CDR3 reads CASSRQGFAETQYF. CDR3 nucleotide sequence: TGTGCCAGCTCCCGACAGGGATTTGCGGAGACCCAGTACTTC.

This clone was seen a handful of times. V is TRBV7-9 and J is TRBJ2-1; 7 bases map to TRBD2. The germline V gene has CDR1 SEHNR and CDR2 FQNEAQ (reference sequence). V lost 11 bases, J lost 0 bases, and 4 bases stayed unmatched. This CDR3 comprises 13 residues. In nucleotides, the CDR3 is TGTGCCGGGGGAGGGAGCTCCTACAATGAGCAGTTCTTC. It is translated as CAGGGSSYNEQFF.

The chain combines TRBV2 with TRBJ2-2, with TRBD2 matching over 8 bases. The V gene's germline CDR1 is SNHLY and CDR2 FYNNEI. V gave up 6 bases and J gave up 4 bases; unmatched junction bases: 4. The CDR3 loop spans 14 amino acids. The CDR3, as DNA: TGTGCCAGCAGGAAACTAGCGGCCACCGGGGAGCTGTTTTTT. Protein: CASRKLAATGELFF.

This clone was recorded only once. The chain is built from TRBV6-5 and TRBJ2-7; D might be TRBD2 (5 bases). V gave up 2 bases and J gave up 2 bases, with 10 bases separating them. In germline, CDR1 is MNHEY, CDR2 SVGAGI. CDR3 length: 14 residues. CDR3 region: CASSYAAGTYEQYF. The CDR3 DNA reads TGTGCCAGCAGTTACGCGGCCGGGACCTACGAGCAGTACTTC.

The gene calls are TRBV5-1 and TRBJ2-3; 11 bases line up with TRBD2. Germline CDR1 is SGHRS and CDR2 is YFSETQ. Trimming removed 5 bases from V and 0 bases from J; junction bases left unmatched: 5. This CDR3 contains 16 residues. The CDR3 loop reads CASRTSGSLSTDTQYF. CDR3 coding DNA: TGCGCCAGCAGAACTAGCGGGAGCCTGAGCACAGATACGCAGTATTTT.

This clone occurred a few times. The same CDR3 arises from other DNA sequences in this sample as well. The rearrangement links TRBV7-6 to TRBJ1-5; D may be TRBD1 (6 bases). CDR1 is SGHVS, CDR2 FNYEAQ, per germline. V shed 6 bases and J shed 5 bases, with 11 bases lying between them. The CDR3 consists of 13 residues. DNA of the CDR3: TGTGCCAGCAGTAAACAGGGAGATCAGCCCCAGCATTTT. Translating it yields CASSKQGDQPQHF.

This clone was recorded once. The CDR3 sequence: CASSPQGATEAFF. In DNA form, the CDR3 reads TGTGCCAGCTCACCCCAGGGGGCCACTGAAGCTTTCTTT. This sequence joins TRBV18 and TRBJ1-1; 8 bases are shared with TRBD1. The germline CDR1 and CDR2 sequences are KGHSH and LQKENI. CDR3 length: 13 residues. J gave up 4 bases and V 3 bases, and 1 base lay outside the gene matches.

CDR3 residues: CASSLASSGANVLTF. The CDR3 coding sequence is TGCGCCAGCAGCTTGGCGAGCTCTGGGGCCAACGTCCTGACTTTC. The J gene is TRBJ2-6, the V gene TRBV5-1; D uncertain. Germline V gene sequence: CDR1 SGHRS, CDR2 YFSETQ. V was pared by 0 bases and J by 0 bases, with 4 bases between. The CDR3 covers 15 residues.

CDR3 sequence (DNA): TGTGCCAGCAGTTACTCGCAGGCCTCAGGGGCCAACGTCCTGACTTTC. As protein: CASSYSQASGANVLTF. This rearrangement joins TRBV6-5 to TRBJ2-6; no clear D. The CDR3 consists of 16 residues. The V gene lost 0 bases and the J gene lost 4 bases, with 10 bases spanning the gap. Germline V gene data show CDR1 as MNHEY and CDR2 as SVGAGI.

The chain uses TRBV28 and TRBJ1-3; D is undetermined. Trimming cost V 6 bases and J 4 bases, with 16 bases left between them. Per the germline V gene, CDR1 is MDHEN and CDR2 is SYDVKM. The CDR3 is 15 amino acids. CDR3 region: CASRLPVGGGNTIYF. CDR3 DNA: TGTGCCAGCAGACTCCCAGTGGGAGGGGGAAACACCATATATTTT. Full variable domain (rest looked up from reference TRBV28 and TRBJ1-3): DVKVTQSSRYLVKRTGEKVFLECVQDMDHENMFWYRQDPGLGLRLIYFSYDVKMKEKGDIPEGYSVSREKKERFSLILESASTNQTSMYLCASRLPVGGGNTIYFGEGSWLTVV.

V gene TRBV6-5 combines with J gene TRBJ2-2; no clear D gene. The CDR3 has 14 amino acids. Germline V gene data show CDR1 as MNHEY and CDR2 as SVGAGI. Between the trimmed V and J ends, which lost 4 bases and 3 bases, there was a span of 9 bases. CDR3 sequence (DNA): TGTGCCAGCAGTTCCAACTCCCACACCGGGGAGCTGTTTTTT. This gives the protein CASSSNSHTGELFF.

The gene calls are TRBV5-1 and TRBJ2-5; 8 nucleotides match TRBD2. CDR1 and CDR2 (germline): SGHRS, YFSETQ. With 0 bases clipped from V and 6 bases from J, the junction kept 7 bases outside the gene matches. There are 15 residues in the CDR3. CDR3 sequence reads: CASSLGAGVGKTQYF. The CDR3 DNA is TGCGCCAGCAGCTTGGGAGCGGGAGTTGGGAAGACCCAGTACTTC. The full variable domain, completed using reference TRBV5-1 and TRBJ2-5, is KAGVTQTPRYLIKTRGQQVTLSCSPISGHRSVSWYQQTPGQGLQFLFEYFSETQRNKGNFPGRFSGRQFSNSRSEMNVSTLELGDSALYLCASSLGAGVGKTQYFGPGTRLLVL.

The chain recombines TRBV7-2 with TRBJ2-7; 9 nucleotides align to TRBD2. The CDR3 totals 17 residues. V was clipped by 2 bases and J by 0 bases; unmatched bases: 8. Germline values: CDR1 SGHTA, CDR2 FQGNSA. CDR3 coding DNA: TGTGCCAGCAGCTTACCCGGGGGTAGCGGGAGCTCCTACGAGCAGTACTTC. Protein: CASSLPGGSGSSYEQYF.

The chain couples TRBV19 to TRBJ1-2; 7 positions agree with TRBD1. Losses at the gene ends were 5 bases for V and 4 bases for J; bases not matched to a gene: 7. CDR3 length: 14 residues. In germline, CDR1 is LNHDA, CDR2 SQIVND (reference sequence). Here the CDR3 DNA reads TGTGCCAGTAGTGCCACAGGGGCTACCTATGGCTACACCTTC. The encoded protein is CASSATGATYGYTF.

The chain has TRBV25-1 and TRBJ2-1; tentatively, D is TRBD2 (6 bases). The CDR3 spans 14 residues. Germline V gives CDR1 MGHDK, CDR2 SYGVNS. The ends were cut back, 2 bases at V and 10 bases at J, with 15 bases in the middle. The CDR3 spells CASSEPLGAGEQFF. CDR3 in DNA: TGTGCCAGCAGTGAACCTTTGGGCGCGGGGGAGCAGTTCTTC.

The chain recombines TRBV7-2 with TRBJ2-3; 8 bases line up with TRBD2. V lost 0 bases and J lost 10; bases outside the gene matches: 6. The CDR3 has 14 residues. Germline V gives CDR1 SGHTA, CDR2 FQGNSA. CDR3 protein: CASSLAAGERAQYF. CDR3 coding DNA: TGTGCCAGCAGCTTAGCAGCGGGAGAGAGAGCGCAGTATTTT.

The V and J genes are TRBV4-1 and TRBJ2-3; D perhaps matches TRBD2 (6 bases). Trimming shortened V by 2 bases and J by 9 bases, and 12 bases separated the two germline ends. There are 13 residues in the CDR3. Germline loops: CDR1 MGHRA, CDR2 YSYEKL. The CDR3 nucleotides are TGCGCCAGCAGCCAAATGGGAGGTGGAACGCAGTATTTT. It yields the protein CASSQMGGGTQYF.

This clone was counted only a few times. The chain joins TRBV19 to TRBJ1-2, with 10 bases matching TRBD1. The V gene's germline CDR1 is LNHDA and CDR2 SQIVND (reference sequence). J lost 6 bases, V lost 5 bases, and 3 bases had no gene match. The CDR3 consists of 13 residues. CDR3 protein: CASSSGQGDGYTF. The CDR3 DNA sequence: TGTGCCAGTAGTTCCGGACAGGGGGATGGCTACACCTTC.

The V call is TRBV25-1, the J call TRBJ2-2, with 7 bases lining up with TRBD1. Germline V gene lookup returns CDR1 MGHDK and CDR2 SYGVNS. The CDR3 has 17 residues. J lost 0 bases, V lost 8 bases, and 12 bases had no gene match. CDR3 nucleotides: TGTGCCAGCTCATTGACAGGGCATCTTTCGAACACCGGGGAGCTGTTTTTT. Translation: CASSLTGHLSNTGELFF.

The chain joins TRBV18 to TRBJ1-2; no clear D gene. V gave up 0 bases and J gave up 4 bases, with 9 bases separating them. This CDR3 is 14 amino acids long. CDR1 is KGHSH, CDR2 LQKENI, per germline. This chain's CDR3 is CASSPPAEVYGYTF. The CDR3 nucleotides are TGTGCCAGCTCACCACCGGCCGAGGTCTATGGCTACACCTTC.

The J gene is TRBJ1-1, the V gene TRBV13; no firm D call. Trimming stripped 5 bases from V and 2 bases from J, with 9 bases between. The CDR3 has 13 residues. Looked up from germline, CDR1 is PRHDT and CDR2 is FYEKMQ (reference sequence). CDR3 loop: CASSPQSNTEAFF. CDR3 DNA: TGTGCCAGCAGCCCCCAATCCAACACTGAAGCTTTCTTT.

The sample holds one count of this clone. The chain uses TRBV11-3 and TRBJ2-7; 9 bases map to TRBD2. This CDR3 has 15 amino acids. V lost 1 base to trimming and J lost 7 bases; unmatched junction nucleotides: 8. Germline V lookup: CDR1 SGHNT, CDR2 YENEEA. The CDR3: CASSLASGTSGEQYF. In DNA, the CDR3 is TGTGCCAGCAGCTTAGCTAGCGGGACCTCGGGAGAGCAGTACTTC.

The genes are TRBV5-1 and TRBJ2-7; the D gene is possibly TRBD1 (5 bases). V was clipped by 3 bases and J by 5 bases, with 12 bases between them. Looked up from germline, CDR1 is SGHRS and CDR2 is YFSETQ. This CDR3 comprises 13 residues. The CDR3 sequence is CASSSRDDDEQYF. The DNA for the CDR3 is TGCGCCAGCAGCTCCAGGGATGACGACGAGCAGTACTTC. Full variable domain (rest looked up from reference TRBV5-1 and TRBJ2-7): KAGVTQTPRYLIKTRGQQVTLSCSPISGHRSVSWYQQTPGQGLQFLFEYFSETQRNKGNFPGRFSGRQFSNSRSEMNVSTLELGDSALYLCASSSRDDDEQYFGPGTRLTVT.

This clone has a single count. This chain uses TRBV10-3 with TRBJ2-2, with D maybe TRBD1 (5 bases). With 3 bases removed from V and 9 bases from J, the gap between germline ends came to 8 bases. CDR1 and CDR2 (germline): ENHRY, SYGVKD. The length of the CDR3 is 12 residues. CDR3 protein: CAISDGARELFF. Here the CDR3 DNA reads TGTGCCATCAGTGATGGGGCCCGGGAGCTGTTTTTT.

The chain employs TRBV27 and TRBJ2-5; D is perhaps TRBD1 (6 bases). Trimming took 3 bases from V and 8 from J, leaving 16 bases between them. Germline values: CDR1 MNHEY, CDR2 SMNVEV (reference sequence). This CDR3 is built from 14 residues. In nucleotides, the CDR3 is TGTGCCAGCAGTTTTCTGGTGACAGGTAGTACCCAGTACTTC. Encoded protein: CASSFLVTGSTQYF.

This chain's CDR3 is CASQIGSLAANEQFF. CDR3 nucleotide sequence: TGCGCCAGCCAAATCGGGTCCCTAGCGGCCAATGAGCAGTTCTTC. This rearrangement joins TRBV5-1 to TRBJ2-1; the match to TRBD2 covers 7 bases. The CDR3 spans 15 residues. From germline, CDR1 is SGHRS and CDR2 YFSETQ. V was pared by 7 bases and J by 6 bases, with 13 bases of the junction left unmatched.

The rearrangement links TRBV4-2 to TRBJ2-3, with 13 positions matching TRBD2. Trimming took 0 bases from V and 0 from J; bases not matched to a gene: 12. The germline gives CDR1 LGHNA, CDR2 YNFKEQ. The CDR3 totals 21 residues. CDR3 loop: CASSQERLAGGTYYSTDTQYF. The CDR3, as DNA: TGTGCCAGCAGCCAAGAAAGACTAGCGGGAGGCACCTATTATAGCACAGATACGCAGTATTTT.

V usage is TRBV10-3 and J usage is TRBJ2-6, with D possibly being TRBD1 (7 bases). This CDR3 region has 17 residues. The ends were cut back, 5 bases at V and 2 bases at J, with 16 bases in the middle. Looked up from germline, CDR1 is ENHRY and CDR2 is SYGVKD. The CDR3 region is CAISKEQGGTGANVLTF. DNA for the CDR3: TGTGCCATCAGTAAGGAGCAGGGGGGTACTGGGGCCAACGTCCTGACTTTC.

This chain uses TRBV28 with TRBJ2-3; 12 bases line up with TRBD2. The J segment lost 0 bases and the V segment lost 3 bases, leaving 13 bases of the junction unmatched. The CDR3 runs to 20 residues. The germline V gene encodes CDR1 MDHEN and CDR2 SYDVKM. Written as DNA, the CDR3 is TGTGCCAGCAGTTTCGTTCTAGCGGGAGGGGGAAACACTAGCACAGATACGCAGTATTTT. This gives the protein CASSFVLAGGGNTSTDTQYF. Drawing the rest from reference TRBV28 and TRBJ2-3, the complete variable domain is DVKVTQSSRYLVKRTGEKVFLECVQDMDHENMFWYRQDPGLGLRLIYFSYDVKMKEKGDIPEGYSVSREKKERFSLILESASTNQTSMYLCASSFVLAGGGNTSTDTQYFGPGTRLTVL.